This T cell receptor beta chain emerged from a study of blood T cells in healthy people across ages. Overall study context: About one barcoded beta molecule per two T cells came from capture by template switching. Study observations and caveats: Diversity figures derived from one million T cells were judged to underestimate the true value.

It was with a sample-barcoded 5' primer and a J-beta primer mix that a second PCR of roughly 6 to 12 cycles was run. TCRdb re-derived calls from the 5' RACE reads in MiXCR, one entry per CDR3 protein. Found here are around 1.5 million distinct CDR3 sequences, around 55% of them singletons; the top ten hold 5.5% to 8%. The germline CDR1 and CDR2 sequences are SQVTM and ANQGSEA. This CDR3 spans 13 amino acids. V lost 4 bases and J 0 bases, leaving 10 bases between the germline ends. Only one count was recorded for this clonotype. No antigen is known for it. J is TRBJ2-7 and V is TRBV29-1; D gene ambiguous. Sequencing was carried out using blood. The receptor was isolated from a man aged 18 to 29 in good health. CDR3 sequence: CSVAFESSYEQYF. The CDR3 bases are TGCAGCGTTGCGTTTGAAAGCTCCTACGAGCAGTACTTC.